Listed below are T cell receptor beta chains from one sample, sequenced in a study of sequential checkpoint blockade in melanoma. The repertoire was sequenced with immunoSEQ multiplex PCR; TCRdb's copy has only in-frame clones and lacks some. The data show around 18,000 clones, 69% seen once. Here the sequenced sample was CD8+ T cells sorted from blood (inferred from file names), taken from a patient given nivolumab and ipilimumab in sequence. The receptor source for this set is a human donor with melanoma. CDR3s include the opening cysteine and the closing phenylalanine or tryptophan. The D gene is left open where the match is weak. The listing skips clone size in some rows; elsewhere it reads once, few, many or a size class.

abundance: large; d_gene: TRBD1; v_gene: TRBV7-3; j_gene: TRBJ2-3; CDR3nt: TGTGCCAGCAGCCCCAGGACAGGGGGGGACACAGATACGCAGTATTTT; CDR3aa: CASSPRTGGDTDTQYF
abundance: -; d_gene: TRBD1; v_gene: TRBV19; j_gene: TRBJ1-1; CDR3nt: TGTGCCAGTAGGAAAGGGACAGGCAACACTGAAGCTTTCTTT; CDR3aa: CASRKGTGNTEAFF
abundance: few; d_gene: -; v_gene: TRBV7-2; j_gene: TRBJ2-7; CDR3nt: TGTGCCAGCAGCTTTACGGCGGGACAGTTGGGCTACGAGCAGTACTTC; CDR3aa: CASSFTAGQLGYEQYF
abundance: -; d_gene: -; v_gene: TRBV5-6; j_gene: TRBJ2-1; CDR3nt: TGTGCCAGCAGCTTATGGCCTCGCAATGAGCAGTTCTTC; CDR3aa: CASSLWPRNEQFF
abundance: -; d_gene: TRBD2; v_gene: TRBV9; j_gene: TRBJ2-5; CDR3nt: TGTGCCAGCACCCTCGGGGGGGGCGGAGAGACCCAGTACTTC; CDR3aa: CASTLGGGGETQYF
abundance: -; d_gene: -; v_gene: TRBV5-6; j_gene: TRBJ1-1; CDR3nt: TGTGCCAGCAGTTATATCGGGGGCACTGAAGCTTTCTTT; CDR3aa: CASSYIGGTEAFF
abundance: -; d_gene: TRBD1; v_gene: TRBV28; j_gene: TRBJ1-1; CDR3nt: TGTGCCAGCAGTTCCTACCGTAGTCCTCACAGGGGGCGCGGCAATGGCGCTTTCTTT; CDR3aa: CASSSYRSPHRGRGNGAFF
abundance: few; d_gene: TRBD1; v_gene: TRBV14; j_gene: TRBJ1-1; CDR3nt: TGTGCCAGCAGCTTATACAGGGGAAGGACTGAAGCTTTCTTT; CDR3aa: CASSLYRGRTEAFF
abundance: -; d_gene: -; v_gene: TRBV11-3; j_gene: TRBJ1-1; CDR3nt: TGTGCCAGCAGCCGGGACGGGGGGCTTGGGAGCATGAACACTGAAGCTTTCTTT; CDR3aa: CASSRDGGLGSMNTEAFF
abundance: -; d_gene: TRBD1; v_gene: TRBV19; j_gene: TRBJ2-1; CDR3nt: TGTGCCAGTAGTCCCAGCATCGGGACAGGGCCCTACAATGAGCAGTTCTTC; CDR3aa: CASSPSIGTGPYNEQFF
abundance: -; d_gene: TRBD2; v_gene: TRBV6-6; j_gene: TRBJ2-7; CDR3nt: TGTGCCAGCAGTTACTGGGTCGGGGGGATGTACGAGCAGTACTTC; CDR3aa: CASSYWVGGMYEQYF
abundance: -; d_gene: -; v_gene: TRBV18; j_gene: TRBJ2-3; CDR3nt: TGTGCCAGCTCACCAACAGGGCGCACAGATACGCAGTATTTT; CDR3aa: CASSPTGRTDTQYF
abundance: -; d_gene: TRBD2; v_gene: TRBV7-9; j_gene: TRBJ2-3; CDR3nt: TGTGCCAGCAGCTTACCTCTAGCGGGACAAGATACGCAGTATTTT; CDR3aa: CASSLPLAGQDTQYF
abundance: -; d_gene: TRBD1; v_gene: TRBV9; j_gene: TRBJ2-2; CDR3nt: TGTGCCAGCAGCACCCCGGGACAGGGGGGCACCGGGGAGCTGTTTTTT; CDR3aa: CASSTPGQGGTGELFF
abundance: -; d_gene: -; v_gene: TRBV19; j_gene: TRBJ2-4; CDR3nt: TGTGCCAGTAGTTACGGGAATCCCAAAAACATTCAGTACTTC; CDR3aa: CASSYGNPKNIQYF
abundance: -; d_gene: TRBD1; v_gene: TRBV10-3; j_gene: TRBJ2-2; CDR3nt: TGTGCCATCAGTGAGCCGGGACAGGGGTCCGGGGAGCTGTTTTTT; CDR3aa: CAISEPGQGSGELFF
abundance: -; d_gene: TRBD1; v_gene: TRBV7-9; j_gene: TRBJ2-2; CDR3nt: TGTGCCAGCAGCCCCGCCGGGACAGGGGCGTTCGGGGAGCTGTTTTTT; CDR3aa: CASSPAGTGAFGELFF
abundance: few; d_gene: TRBD1; v_gene: TRBV15; j_gene: TRBJ1-1; CDR3nt: TGTGCCACCAGCAATCTACTAAACAGGGGACGAGAAGCTTTCTTT; CDR3aa: CATSNLLNRGREAFF
abundance: few; d_gene: -; v_gene: TRBV7-9; j_gene: TRBJ1-4; CDR3nt: TGTGCCAGCAGCCTAACTGGTTCAACTAATGAAAAACTGTTTTTT; CDR3aa: CASSLTGSTNEKLFF
abundance: few; d_gene: -; v_gene: TRBV4-1; j_gene: TRBJ1-1; CDR3nt: TGCGCCACCAGGACTTACGGCGCGCACACTGAAGCTTTCTTT; CDR3aa: CATRTYGAHTEAFF
abundance: -; d_gene: TRBD1; v_gene: TRBV4-3; j_gene: TRBJ2-7; CDR3nt: TGCGCCAGCAGCCAAGGGTACAGGGGATCCAACGAGCAGTACTTC; CDR3aa: CASSQGYRGSNEQYF
abundance: once; d_gene: TRBD1; v_gene: TRBV5-1; j_gene: TRBJ2-7; CDR3nt: TGCGCCAGCAGCCTGGGGACAGGGGAAAACGAGCAGTACTTC; CDR3aa: CASSLGTGENEQYF
abundance: once; d_gene: TRBD1; v_gene: TRBV7-9; j_gene: TRBJ2-2; CDR3nt: TGTGCCAGCAGCTTAGGGGTGACAGGGGCCGACGGGGAGCTGTTTTTT; CDR3aa: CASSLGVTGADGELFF
abundance: -; d_gene: -; v_gene: TRBV27; j_gene: TRBJ1-5; CDR3nt: TGTGCCAGCAGTTTAGGCGGGCGCGGGGAGCAGCCCCAGCATTTT; CDR3aa: CASSLGGRGEQPQHF
abundance: -; d_gene: -; v_gene: TRBV7-9; j_gene: TRBJ1-3; CDR3nt: TGTGCCAGCCCCCGGGGAAACACCATATATTTT; CDR3aa: CASPRGNTIYF
abundance: few; d_gene: -; v_gene: TRBV7-9; j_gene: TRBJ2-2; CDR3nt: TGTGCCAGCAGCCATCGTATAGGGGGAACCACCGGGGAGCTGTTTTTT; CDR3aa: CASSHRIGGTTGELFF
abundance: few; d_gene: -; v_gene: TRBV4-1; j_gene: TRBJ2-7; CDR3nt: TGCGCCAGCAGTGAGTCGACGGGGATTATCGAGCAGTACTTC; CDR3aa: CASSESTGIIEQYF
abundance: -; d_gene: -; v_gene: TRBV5-4; j_gene: TRBJ2-3; CDR3nt: TGTGCCAGCAGCGTGACGGAGGAGACAGATACGCAGTATTTT; CDR3aa: CASSVTEETDTQYF
abundance: -; d_gene: -; v_gene: TRBV21-1; j_gene: TRBJ1-5; CDR3nt: TGTGCCAGCATCCCTTCGCCAGGGGGCGGTAAAGATGGCAATCAGCCCCAGCATTTT; CDR3aa: CASIPSPGGGKDGNQPQHF
abundance: few; d_gene: TRBD1; v_gene: TRBV6-5; j_gene: TRBJ1-4; CDR3nt: TGTGCCAGCAGCAGGGGGCAGGGACCTGAAAAACTGTTTTTT; CDR3aa: CASSRGQGPEKLFF
abundance: -; d_gene: -; v_gene: TRBV6-4; j_gene: TRBJ2-2; CDR3nt: TGTGCCAGCAGCCTCACAGGGACCGGGGAGCTGTTTTTT; CDR3aa: CASSLTGTGELFF
abundance: once; d_gene: TRBD1; v_gene: TRBV28; j_gene: TRBJ1-4; CDR3nt: TGTGCCAGCAGTTTCCGATTGACAGGGATGATTGAAAAACTGTTTTTT; CDR3aa: CASSFRLTGMIEKLFF
abundance: -; d_gene: -; v_gene: TRBV29-1; j_gene: TRBJ2-7; CDR3nt: TGCAGCGTTGAGGAGGGGGCCGGGTACGAGCAGTACTTC; CDR3aa: CSVEEGAGYEQYF
abundance: once; d_gene: -; v_gene: TRBV7-9; j_gene: TRBJ1-4; CDR3nt: TGTGCCAGCAGCCCCGCCCAGGGCAGCCGAAAACTGTTTTTT; CDR3aa: CASSPAQGSRKLFF
abundance: -; d_gene: -; v_gene: TRBV19; j_gene: TRBJ2-2; CDR3nt: TGTGCCAGTAGTCCCTTATGGCTAGCCACCGGGGAGCTGTTTTTT; CDR3aa: CASSPLWLATGELFF
abundance: -; d_gene: TRBD2; v_gene: TRBV19; j_gene: TRBJ2-3; CDR3nt: TGTGCCAGTAGTATTGGGCCGGGCGGGGGGGCCGAGACAGATACGCAGTATTTT; CDR3aa: CASSIGPGGGAETDTQYF
abundance: -; d_gene: -; v_gene: TRBV5-4; j_gene: TRBJ1-5; CDR3nt: TGTGCCAGCAGCTTATTCTGGCCCCAGCATTTT; CDR3aa: CASSLFWPQHF
abundance: once; d_gene: TRBD1; v_gene: TRBV9; j_gene: TRBJ1-2; CDR3nt: TGTGCCAGCAGCGTATCGAAGGAGACAGGGACCTATGGCTACACCTTC; CDR3aa: CASSVSKETGTYGYTF
abundance: once; d_gene: -; v_gene: TRBV19; j_gene: TRBJ1-2; CDR3nt: TGTGCCAGCAGTTTACCGGGTTACTATGGCTACACCTTC; CDR3aa: CASSLPGYYGYTF
abundance: few; d_gene: -; v_gene: TRBV5-8; j_gene: TRBJ1-2; CDR3nt: TGTGCCAGCAGCTTGGGTGACTTTTCCTATGGCTACACCTTC; CDR3aa: CASSLGDFSYGYTF
abundance: -; d_gene: TRBD1; v_gene: TRBV2; j_gene: TRBJ2-7; CDR3nt: TGTGCCAGCAGGGGACAGTGGACCTACGAGCAGTACTTC; CDR3aa: CASRGQWTYEQYF
abundance: -; d_gene: TRBD1; v_gene: TRBV7-9; j_gene: TRBJ2-5; CDR3nt: TGTGCCAGCAGCTTAGCGACTGCCCCGACAGGGACCGAAGAGACCCAGTACTTC; CDR3aa: CASSLATAPTGTEETQYF
abundance: few; d_gene: TRBD1; v_gene: TRBV27; j_gene: TRBJ2-7; CDR3nt: TGTGCCAGCAGTTTCCGGACAGGGTACTCCTACGAGCAGTACTTC; CDR3aa: CASSFRTGYSYEQYF
abundance: -; d_gene: -; v_gene: TRBV27; j_gene: TRBJ2-7; CDR3nt: TGTGCCAGCAGTTTAGCCAGTATGGCCGAGCAGTACTTC; CDR3aa: CASSLASMAEQYF
abundance: -; d_gene: -; v_gene: TRBV27; j_gene: TRBJ1-1; CDR3nt: TGTGCCAGCAGTCGGTGGCGGGAATCCATTGAAGCTTTCTTT; CDR3aa: CASSRWRESIEAFF
abundance: once; d_gene: TRBD1; v_gene: TRBV2; j_gene: TRBJ2-7; CDR3nt: TGTGCCAGCAGTGAACCGGCCAGGGGGCTCTACGAGCAGTACTTC; CDR3aa: CASSEPARGLYEQYF
abundance: once; d_gene: -; v_gene: TRBV9; j_gene: TRBJ2-1; CDR3nt: TGTGCCAGCAGCGTAGACGACGGGAGCTCCTACAATGAGCAGTTCTTC; CDR3aa: CASSVDDGSSYNEQFF
abundance: -; d_gene: -; v_gene: TRBV10-3; j_gene: TRBJ1-1; CDR3nt: TGTGCCATCAGTGAGGCGGGGGGGACTGAAGCTTTCTTT; CDR3aa: CAISEAGGTEAFF
abundance: -; d_gene: -; v_gene: TRBV7-9; j_gene: TRBJ1-4; CDR3nt: TGTGCCAGCAGCTTGTCAGGGGTACGCGAAAAACTGTTTTTT; CDR3aa: CASSLSGVREKLFF
abundance: few; d_gene: -; v_gene: TRBV5-5; j_gene: TRBJ2-1; CDR3nt: TGTGCCAGCAGCCCGCCCCCCGCCAAGCTCGGCTACAATGAGCAGTTCTTC; CDR3aa: CASSPPPAKLGYNEQFF
abundance: -; d_gene: TRBD1; v_gene: TRBV2; j_gene: TRBJ2-1; CDR3nt: TGTGCCAGCAGTCCCCGGACAGGGTATATCCATGAGCAGTTCTTC; CDR3aa: CASSPRTGYIHEQFF
abundance: -; d_gene: TRBD1; v_gene: TRBV2; j_gene: TRBJ1-1; CDR3nt: TGTGCCAGCAGTGCTCCAGGGGGCGGCAGCACTGAAGCTTTCTTT; CDR3aa: CASSAPGGGSTEAFF
abundance: -; d_gene: -; v_gene: TRBV20-1; j_gene: TRBJ2-2; CDR3nt: TGCAGTGCACTTTTAGTCGGGGAGCTGTTTTTT; CDR3aa: CSALLVGELFF
abundance: -; d_gene: TRBD1; v_gene: TRBV5-4; j_gene: TRBJ1-3; CDR3nt: TGTGCCAGCAGCTTGGCCGGGACAGGGGCCCACACCATATATTTT; CDR3aa: CASSLAGTGAHTIYF
abundance: -; d_gene: -; v_gene: TRBV6-6; j_gene: TRBJ1-5; CDR3nt: TGTGCCAGCAGTCTTCAGCCCCAGCATTTT; CDR3aa: CASSLQPQHF
abundance: -; d_gene: -; v_gene: TRBV28; j_gene: TRBJ1-5; CDR3nt: TGTGCCAGCATCTATAAGGGCGGGGGAAATCAGCCCCAGCATTTT; CDR3aa: CASIYKGGGNQPQHF
abundance: -; d_gene: -; v_gene: TRBV19; j_gene: TRBJ2-7; CDR3nt: TGTGCCAGTAGTATAGGGGGGCTTGCGGAATACGAGCAGTACTTC; CDR3aa: CASSIGGLAEYEQYF
abundance: -; d_gene: TRBD2; v_gene: TRBV6-5; j_gene: TRBJ2-7; CDR3nt: TGTGCCATCAGGAACTCGGGGGGCTACGAGCAGTACTTC; CDR3aa: CAIRNSGGYEQYF
abundance: -; d_gene: TRBD2; v_gene: TRBV28; j_gene: TRBJ2-2; CDR3nt: TGTGCCAGCAGCTCTAGGACTAGCGGGAGGGCCGGGGGAAACACCGGGGAGCTGTTTTTT; CDR3aa: CASSSRTSGRAGGNTGELFF